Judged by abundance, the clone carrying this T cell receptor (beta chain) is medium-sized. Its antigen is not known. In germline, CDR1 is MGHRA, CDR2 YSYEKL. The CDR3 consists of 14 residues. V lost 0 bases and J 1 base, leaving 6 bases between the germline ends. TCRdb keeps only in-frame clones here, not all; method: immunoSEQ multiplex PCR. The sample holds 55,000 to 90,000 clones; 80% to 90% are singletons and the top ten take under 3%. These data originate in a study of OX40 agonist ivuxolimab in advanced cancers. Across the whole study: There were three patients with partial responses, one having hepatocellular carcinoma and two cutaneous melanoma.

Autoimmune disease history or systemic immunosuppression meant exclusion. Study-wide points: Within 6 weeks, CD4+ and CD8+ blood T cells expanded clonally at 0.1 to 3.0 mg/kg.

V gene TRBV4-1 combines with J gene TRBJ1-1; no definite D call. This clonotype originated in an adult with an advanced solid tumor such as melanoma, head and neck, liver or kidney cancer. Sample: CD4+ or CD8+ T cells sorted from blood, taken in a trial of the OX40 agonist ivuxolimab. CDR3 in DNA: TGCGCCAGCAGCCAAGAGGCCGGGAACACTGAAGCTTTCTTT. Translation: CASSQEAGNTEAFF.